This T cell receptor beta chain was obtained from a study of blood T cell repertoires in COVID-19. As for the study in general: The United States, Italy and Spain provided the acute and convalescent COVID-19 samples. Sources were T cells, B-cell-depleted T cells, or PBMCs; the material itself was cDNA or gDNA.

Per the germline V gene, CDR1 is KGHSH and CDR2 is LQKENI. CDR3 length: 13 amino acids. The V segment lost 3 bases and the J segment 5 bases; nucleotides outside the gene matches: 2. Authors' methods: For nucleated cells, counts were estimated from reference gene primer amplification. Libraries were prepared by immunoSEQ multiplex PCR; TCRdb keeps only in-frame clonotypes and omits some of them. V and J calls and clone size come straight from that table; D and trimming were deduced from the DNA. The sample includes 120,000 to 150,000 clones, approximately 86% of them seen just once. The V and J genes are TRBV18 and TRBJ2-5, with 8 bases matching TRBD1. The origin of this receptor is a woman in her sixties or seventies with acute or convalescent COVID-19. Specimen: peripheral blood. DNA for the CDR3: TGTGCCAGCTCACCCGGACAGGGTGAGACCCAGTACTTC. Translated, it gives CASSPGQGETQYF.